This T cell receptor beta chain was observed in a study of human T cells and chemical hapten exposure. A single record per CDR3 protein comes from TCRdb applying MiXCR to the RACE reads. Of about 84,000 distinct CDR3 sequences in the sample, 10% to 13% are singletons; the top ten hold 3.7%. This clonotype has a count of ten or more. Unmatched junction bases numbered 9, after V lost 3 bases and J lost 3 bases. The CDR3 sequence is 16 residues long. Germline CDR1 SGDLS, CDR2 YYNGEE. Time point meaning: patch test 3, about 24 weeks after DPC sensitization. The treatment: therapeutic diphenylcyclopropenone sensitization with weekly scalp DPC.

The chain is built from TRBV9 and TRBJ1-2, with 9 bases lining up with TRBD1. This receptor was identified in a woman aged 45-59 years with alopecia areata. Some clones in this sample may be carry-over from other donors' samples. Sequences were derived from whole blood, sampled in connection with sensitization to the hapten diphenylcyclopropenone (DPC). CDR3 in amino acids: CASSARPGTGYYGYTF. In DNA, the CDR3 is TGTGCCAGCAGCGCCCGTCCCGGGACAGGGTACTATGGCTACACCTTC.